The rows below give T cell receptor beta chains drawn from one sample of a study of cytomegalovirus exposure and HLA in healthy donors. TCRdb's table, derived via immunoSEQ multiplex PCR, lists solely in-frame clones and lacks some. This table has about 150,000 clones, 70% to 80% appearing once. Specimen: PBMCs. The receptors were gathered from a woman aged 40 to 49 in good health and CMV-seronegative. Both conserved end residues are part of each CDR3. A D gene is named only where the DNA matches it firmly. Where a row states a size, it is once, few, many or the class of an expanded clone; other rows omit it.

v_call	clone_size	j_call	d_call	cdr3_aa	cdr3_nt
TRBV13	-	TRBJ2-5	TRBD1	CASSFYQGAIGVTQYF	TGTGCCAGCAGCTTCTACCAGGGGGCCATCGGGGTGACCCAGTACTTC
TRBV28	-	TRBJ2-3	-	CASSLRVGTQYF	TGTGCCAGCAGTCTCAGGGTTGGTACGCAGTATTTT
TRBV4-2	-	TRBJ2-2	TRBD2	CASSLQLADTNTGELFF	TGTGCCAGCAGCCTCCAACTAGCGGATACGAACACCGGGGAGCTGTTTTTT
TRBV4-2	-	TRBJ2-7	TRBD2	CASSLTAGTSYEQYF	TGTGCCAGCAGCTTAACCGCCGGGACTAGCTACGAGCAGTACTTC
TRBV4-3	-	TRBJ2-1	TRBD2	CASSQVFRGRASNEQFF	TGCGCCAGCAGCCAAGTTTTTCGCGGGAGGGCCAGTAATGAGCAGTTCTTC
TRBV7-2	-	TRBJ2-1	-	CASSLGVFNSYNEQFF	TGTGCCAGCAGCTTAGGAGTCTTTAACTCCTACAATGAGCAGTTCTTC
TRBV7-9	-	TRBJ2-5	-	CASSLGGRGVQETQYF	TGTGCCAGCAGCTTAGGGGGCAGGGGGGTCCAAGAGACCCAGTACTTC
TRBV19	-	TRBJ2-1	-	CASSILGLTGGEQFF	TGTGCCAGTAGTATACTGGGACTTACAGGAGGCGAGCAGTTCTTC
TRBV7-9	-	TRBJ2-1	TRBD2	CASSLVETSTHEQFF	TGTGCCAGCAGCTTAGTAGAGACTAGCACGCATGAGCAGTTCTTC
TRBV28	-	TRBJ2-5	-	CASSSSPTGLETQYF	TGTGCCAGCAGCTCTAGCCCTACAGGGTTGGAGACCCAGTACTTC
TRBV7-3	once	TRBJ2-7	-	CASSFSGAYEQYF	TGTGCCAGCAGCTTTAGCGGTGCCTACGAGCAGTACTTC
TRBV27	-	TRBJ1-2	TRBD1	CASSLTGSSHGYTF	TGTGCCAGCAGTCTGACAGGGTCTAGCCATGGCTACACCTTC
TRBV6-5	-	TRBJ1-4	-	CATRDKWGEKLFF	TGTGCCACCCGGGACAAGTGGGGTGAAAAACTGTTTTTT
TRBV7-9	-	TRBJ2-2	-	CASSSARRIDGELFF	TGTGCCAGCAGCTCCGCTAGGAGGATTGACGGGGAGCTGTTTTTT
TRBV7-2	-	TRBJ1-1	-	CASSLVGGGEAFF	TGTGCCAGCAGCTTAGTGGGTGGGGGCGAAGCTTTCTTT
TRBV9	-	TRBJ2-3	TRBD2	CARCGRAGCTDTQYF	TGTGCCCGTTGCGGGAGGGCCGGGTGCACAGATACGCAGTATTTT
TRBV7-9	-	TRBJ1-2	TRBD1	CSSSYTGGLGYGYTF	TGTTCCAGCAGCTACACAGGGGGGCTAGGCTATGGCTACACCTTC
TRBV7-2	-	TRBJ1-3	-	CASGNTGGHENTIYF	TGTGCCAGCGGAAATACGGGGGGGCACGAAAACACCATATATTTT
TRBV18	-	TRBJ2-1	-	CASSPDRGGLSRNEQFF	TGTGCCAGCTCACCGGATAGGGGGGGACTATCCCGCAATGAGCAGTTCTTC
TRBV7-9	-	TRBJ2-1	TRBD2	CASSPPGGGDYNEQFF	TGTGCCAGCAGCCCCCCCGGCGGGGGGGATTACAATGAGCAGTTCTTC
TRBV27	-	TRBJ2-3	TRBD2	CASSSAGAGTQYF	TGTGCCAGCAGTTCAGCGGGGGCGGGGACGCAGTATTTT
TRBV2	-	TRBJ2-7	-	CASSFPYEQYF	TGTGCCAGCAGTTTCCCTTACGAGCAGTACTTC
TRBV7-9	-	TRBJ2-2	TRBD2	CASSFSGVGTGELFF	TGTGCCAGCAGCTTTAGCGGGGTCGGCACCGGGGAGCTGTTTTTT
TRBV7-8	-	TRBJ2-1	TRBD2	CASIHTPGGEQFF	TGTGCCAGCATCCATACGCCGGGGGGTGAGCAGTTCTTC
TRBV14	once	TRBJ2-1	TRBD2	CASSPLSGRDNEQFF	TGTGCCAGCAGCCCCCTTAGCGGGAGGGACAATGAGCAGTTCTTC
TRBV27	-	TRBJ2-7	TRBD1	CASSLGQPTYEQYF	TGTGCCAGCAGTTTGGGACAGCCTACCTACGAGCAGTACTTC
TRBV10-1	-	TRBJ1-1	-	CASSELRGAIQEAFF	TGCGCCAGCAGTGAATTACGGGGGGCGATCCAAGAAGCTTTCTTT
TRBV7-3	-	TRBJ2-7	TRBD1	CASSPTTGNEQYF	TGTGCCAGCAGCCCGACGACAGGGAACGAGCAGTACTTC
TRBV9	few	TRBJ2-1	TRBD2	CASSARLAGDNEQFF	TGTGCCAGCAGCGCCCGACTAGCGGGGGACAATGAGCAGTTCTTC
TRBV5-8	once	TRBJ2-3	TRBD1	CASSRRTGSTDTQYF	TGTGCCAGCAGCAGAAGGACAGGGAGCACAGATACGCAGTATTTT
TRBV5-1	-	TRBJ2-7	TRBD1	CASSFRDRPYEQYF	TGCGCCAGCAGCTTCCGGGACAGGCCTTACGAGCAGTACTTC
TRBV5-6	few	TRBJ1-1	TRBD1	CASSPTGANTEAFF	TGTGCCAGCAGTCCAACAGGGGCTAACACTGAAGCTTTCTTT
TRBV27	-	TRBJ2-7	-	CASIRLLYEQYF	TGTGCCAGCATTCGTCTACTCTACGAGCAGTACTTC
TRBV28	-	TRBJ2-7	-	CASRLQGSYEQYF	TGTGCCAGCAGACTACAGGGTTCCTACGAGCAGTACTTC
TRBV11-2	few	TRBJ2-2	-	CASSLGLATRTGELFF	TGTGCCAGCAGCCTAGGGCTAGCTACGAGAACCGGGGAGCTGTTTTTT
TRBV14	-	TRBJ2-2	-	CASSPHPRVTGELFF	TGTGCCAGCAGCCCTCACCCCCGCGTCACCGGGGAGCTGTTTTTT
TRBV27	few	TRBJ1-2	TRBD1	CASRTTGLHYGYTF	TGTGCCAGCAGGACGACAGGGCTTCACTATGGCTACACCTTC
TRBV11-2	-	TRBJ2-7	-	CASRSLDRAYEQYF	TGTGCCAGCAGGAGCCTAGACCGGGCCTACGAGCAGTACTTC
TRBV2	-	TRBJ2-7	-	CASRRRAGSFHEQYF	TGTGCCAGCAGGCGCAGGGCCGGGAGTTTCCACGAGCAGTACTTC
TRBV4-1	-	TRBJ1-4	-	CASSQDLGDSKNEKLFF	TGCGCCAGCAGCCAAGATCTAGGCGACAGCAAAAATGAAAAACTGTTTTTT
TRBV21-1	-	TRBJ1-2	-	CASSKRGQGRATSGYTF	TGTGCCAGCAGCAAAAGGGGACAGGGGCGCGCAACCTCTGGCTACACCTTC
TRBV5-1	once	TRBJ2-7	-	CASSLRQGWEQYF	TGCGCCAGCAGCTTGCGTCAGGGTTGGGAGCAGTACTTC
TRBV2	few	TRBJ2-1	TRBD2	CASSVNRAGGEQFF	TGTGCCAGCAGTGTAAACAGGGCGGGAGGTGAGCAGTTCTTC
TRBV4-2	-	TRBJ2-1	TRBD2	CASSQAQAGGLNEQFF	TGTGCCAGCAGCCAAGCGCAAGCGGGGGGGTTGAATGAGCAGTTCTTC
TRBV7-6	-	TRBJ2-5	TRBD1	CASSSTRTGVGETQYF	TGTGCCAGCAGCTCGACGAGGACAGGGGTGGGAGAGACCCAGTACTTC
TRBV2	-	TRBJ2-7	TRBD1	CASSMDRAYEQYF	TGTGCCAGCAGCATGGACAGGGCCTACGAGCAGTACTTC
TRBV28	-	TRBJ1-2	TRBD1	CASSSDLGQGNYGYTF	TGTGCCAGCAGTTCCGACTTAGGACAGGGGAACTATGGCTACACCTTC
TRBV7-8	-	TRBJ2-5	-	CASSQGPRETQYF	TGTGCCAGCAGCCAGGGCCCGCGGGAGACCCAGTACTTC
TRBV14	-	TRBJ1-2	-	CASSRGDYGYTF	TGTGCCAGCAGCCGGGGGGACTATGGCTACACCTTC
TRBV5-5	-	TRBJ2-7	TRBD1	CASSLGPSDRGYEQYF	TGTGCCAGCAGCTTGGGCCCCTCGGACAGGGGGTACGAGCAGTACTTC
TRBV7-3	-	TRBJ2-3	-	CASSLVGGSTDTQYF	TGTGCCAGCAGCTTAGTAGGCGGCAGCACAGATACGCAGTATTTT
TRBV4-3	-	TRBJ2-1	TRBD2	CASSPLAGGKNEQFF	TGCGCCAGCAGCCCCCTAGCGGGAGGGAAGAATGAGCAGTTCTTC
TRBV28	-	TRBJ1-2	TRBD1	CASSPDRGRGYTF	TGTGCCAGCAGCCCTGACAGGGGACGAGGCTACACCTTC
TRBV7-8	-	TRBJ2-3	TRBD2	CASSFTRLAESTDTQYF	TGTGCCAGCAGCTTCACCCGACTAGCGGAATCCACAGATACGCAGTATTTT
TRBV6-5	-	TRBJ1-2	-	CASSPPGRYGYTF	TGTGCCAGCAGTCCACCAGGAAGGTATGGCTACACCTTC